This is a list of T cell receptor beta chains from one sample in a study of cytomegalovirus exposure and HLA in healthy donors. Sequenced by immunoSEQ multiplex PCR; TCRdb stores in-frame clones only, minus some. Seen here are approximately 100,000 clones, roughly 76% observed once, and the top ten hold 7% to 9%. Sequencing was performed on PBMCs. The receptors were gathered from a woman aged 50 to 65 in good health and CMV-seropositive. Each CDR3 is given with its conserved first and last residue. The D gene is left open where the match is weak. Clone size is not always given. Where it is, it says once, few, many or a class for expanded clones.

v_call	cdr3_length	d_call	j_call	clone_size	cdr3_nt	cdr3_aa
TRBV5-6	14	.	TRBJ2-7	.	TGTGCCAGCAGCCTTATCCGACAGGACTACGAGCAGTACTTC	CASSLIRQDYEQYF
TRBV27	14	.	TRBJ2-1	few	TGTGCCAGCAGTTTTAGTACAGGGAGCAATGAGCAGTTCTTC	CASSFSTGSNEQFF
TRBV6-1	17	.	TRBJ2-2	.	TGTGCCAGCAGTGAGTCGCTGGGACTCGCGAACACCGGGGAGCTGTTTTTT	CASSESLGLANTGELFF
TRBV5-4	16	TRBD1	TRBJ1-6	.	TGTGCCAGCAGCTCTCTTCGGACAGGTCCCAATTCACCCCTCCACTTT	CASSSLRTGPNSPLHF
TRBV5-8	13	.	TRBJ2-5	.	TGTGCCAGCAGCTTGAAGGGGGAAGAGACCCAGTACTTC	CASSLKGEETQYF
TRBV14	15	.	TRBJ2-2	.	TGTGCCAGCAGCCAAATATGGAGGGCCACCGGGGAGCTGTTTTTT	CASSQIWRATGELFF
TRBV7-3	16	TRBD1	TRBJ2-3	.	TGTGCCAGCAGCTCTGGGACAGGGGGTCCCACAGATACGCAGTATTTT	CASSSGTGGPTDTQYF
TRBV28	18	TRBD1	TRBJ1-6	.	TGTGCCAGCAGTGGGGACAGGGGGTTGAGCTCCTATAATTCACCCCTCCACTTT	CASSGDRGLSSYNSPLHF
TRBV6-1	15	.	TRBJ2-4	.	TGTGCCAGCCGTGAGGTGGGGCTAGCCAAAAACATTCAGTACTTC	CASREVGLAKNIQYF
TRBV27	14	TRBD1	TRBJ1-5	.	TGTGCCAGCAGTCCAGGGGGTTTAAGACAGCCCCAGCATTTT	CASSPGGLRQPQHF
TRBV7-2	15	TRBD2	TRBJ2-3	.	TGTGCCAGCAGCCGGGGGGGAAGCACCACAGATACGCAGTATTTT	CASSRGGSTTDTQYF
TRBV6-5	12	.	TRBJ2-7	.	TGTGCCAGCAGCATCGACAGATACGAGCAGTACTTC	CASSIDRYEQYF
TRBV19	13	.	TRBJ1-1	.	TGTGCCAGTAACCCGACTCAGAACACTGAAGCTTTCTTT	CASNPTQNTEAFF
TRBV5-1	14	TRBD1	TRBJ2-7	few	TGCGCCAGCAGCACCTCGGACAGGGGGGACGAGCAGTACTTC	CASSTSDRGDEQYF
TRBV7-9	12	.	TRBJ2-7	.	TGTGCCAGCAGCCCTACAGGCTACGAGCAGTACTTC	CASSPTGYEQYF
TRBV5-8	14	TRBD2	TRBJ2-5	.	TGTGCCAGCAGCTTGGTGGGGGGGAGAGAGACCCAGTACTTC	CASSLVGGRETQYF
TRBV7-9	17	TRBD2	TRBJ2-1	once	TGTGCCAGCAGCCCGCGTGGACTAGCGGGAGGTTACAATGAGCAGTTCTTC	CASSPRGLAGGYNEQFF
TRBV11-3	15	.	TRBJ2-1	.	TGTGCCAGCAGCTTACGCCAGTCCTCCTACAATGAGCAGTTCTTC	CASSLRQSSYNEQFF
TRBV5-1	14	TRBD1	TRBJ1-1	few	TGCGCCAGCAGCTTTGGGACAGCGAACACTGAAGCTTTCTTT	CASSFGTANTEAFF
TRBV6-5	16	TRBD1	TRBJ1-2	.	TGTGCCAGCAGTTACTCTGGACAGGGGGCGGGATATGGCTACACCTTC	CASSYSGQGAGYGYTF
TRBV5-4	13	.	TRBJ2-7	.	TGTGCCAGCAGCCGGGACTCCACCTACGAGCAGTACTTC	CASSRDSTYEQYF
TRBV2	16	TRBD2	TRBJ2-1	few	TGTGCCAGCAGTGGGACTAGCGGGGGGCCTTACAATGAGCAGTTCTTC	CASSGTSGGPYNEQFF
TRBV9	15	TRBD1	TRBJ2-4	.	TGTGCCAGCAGTTCACAGGGGGCGGTGAAAAACAGTCAGTACTTC	CASSSQGAVKNSQYF
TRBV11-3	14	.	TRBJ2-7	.	TGTGCCAGCAGCTTAAGTTTGAGCTCCTACGAGCAGTACTTC	CASSLSLSSYEQYF
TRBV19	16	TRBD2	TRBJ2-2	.	TGTGCCAGTAGTATAGGCCCAGCGGGAGACACCGGGGAGCTGTTTTTT	CASSIGPAGDTGELFF
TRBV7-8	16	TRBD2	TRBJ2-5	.	TGTGCCAGCATTCTTAGCCCGCGGGGGGAGGGGGAGACCCAGTACTTC	CASILSPRGEGETQYF
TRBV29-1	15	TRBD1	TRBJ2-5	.	TGCAGCGCCCCGGACAGGGGGTCTCTCCAAGAGACCCAGTACTTC	CSAPDRGSLQETQYF
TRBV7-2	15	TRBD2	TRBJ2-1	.	TGTGCCAGCAGCCCCCAGCGGGGACTAAAAAATGAGCAGTTCTTC	CASSPQRGLKNEQFF
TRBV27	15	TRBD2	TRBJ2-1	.	TGTGCCAGCAGCCGGACTAGCGGCTCCTACAATGAGCAGTTCTTC	CASSRTSGSYNEQFF
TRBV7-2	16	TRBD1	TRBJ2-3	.	TGTGCCAGCAGCTTAGATATGACAGGGGGGACAGATACGCAGTATTTT	CASSLDMTGGTDTQYF
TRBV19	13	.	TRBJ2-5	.	TGTGCCAGCACTACAGGGCCCCAAGAGACCCAGTACTTC	CASTTGPQETQYF
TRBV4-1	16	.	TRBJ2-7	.	TGCGCCAGCAGCCACCAGCCGACGCAGGGGAGGGACGAGCAGTACTTC	CASSHQPTQGRDEQYF
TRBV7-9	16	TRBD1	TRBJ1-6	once	TGTGCCAGCAGCTTAGCTGCAGGGGGCGGGCCTTCACCCCTCCACTTT	CASSLAAGGGPSPLHF
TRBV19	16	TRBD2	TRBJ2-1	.	TGTGCCAGTAGTAGAGATCTGGGACTAGCAGTAGGTGAGCAGTTCTTC	CASSRDLGLAVGEQFF
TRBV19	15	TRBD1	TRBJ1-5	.	TGTGCCAGTAGTCCCGACAGGGCCTACAATCAGCCCCAGCATTTT	CASSPDRAYNQPQHF
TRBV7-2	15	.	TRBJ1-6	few	TGTGCCAGCAGCTTAGTTCCAGGGCAGAATTCACCCCTCCACTTT	CASSLVPGQNSPLHF
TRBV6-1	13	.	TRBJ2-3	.	TGTGCCAGCGGTCGGGGTAGCACAGATACGCAGTATTTT	CASGRGSTDTQYF
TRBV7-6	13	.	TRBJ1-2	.	TGTGCCAGCAGCTTAGTTGGGGGACTTGGCTACACCTTC	CASSLVGGLGYTF
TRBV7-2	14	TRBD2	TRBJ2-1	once	TGTGCCAGCAGCCTACGGGGGGTTGGGGATGAGCAGTTCTTC	CASSLRGVGDEQFF
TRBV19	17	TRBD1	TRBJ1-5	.	TGTGCCAGTAGTCCCACCTCCCCCGACAGGGTCAATCAGCCCCAGCATTTT	CASSPTSPDRVNQPQHF
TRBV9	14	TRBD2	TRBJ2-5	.	TGTGCCAGCAGCGTCGGGGAGGGCCGGGAGACCCAGTACTTC	CASSVGEGRETQYF
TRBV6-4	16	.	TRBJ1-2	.	TGTGCCAGCAGTCTCGGGACACCCCGAAGTAACTATGGCTACACCTTC	CASSLGTPRSNYGYTF
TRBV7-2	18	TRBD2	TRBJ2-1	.	TGTGCCAGCAGCTTCCGACTAGCGGGGGTGAGCTCCTACAATGAGCAGTTCTTC	CASSFRLAGVSSYNEQFF
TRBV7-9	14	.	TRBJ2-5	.	TGTGCCAGCAGCCCCGAAACTGGGCGAGAGACCCAGTACTTC	CASSPETGRETQYF
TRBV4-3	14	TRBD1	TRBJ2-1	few	TGCGCCAGCAGCCAAGGGACAGGCTCCAATGAGCAGTTCTTC	CASSQGTGSNEQFF
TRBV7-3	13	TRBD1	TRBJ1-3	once	TGTGCCAGCAGCTTGGACAGGGGAAACACCATATATTTT	CASSLDRGNTIYF
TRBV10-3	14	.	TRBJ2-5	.	TGTGCCATCAGTGAGTCTTCCCCAGGGGAGACCCAGTACTTC	CAISESSPGETQYF
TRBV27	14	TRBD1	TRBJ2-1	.	TGTGCCAGCAGGACAGGGGGCACTTACAATGAGCAGTTCTTC	CASRTGGTYNEQFF
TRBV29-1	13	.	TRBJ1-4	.	TGCAGCGCCAGGGGTTCCCTTAATGAAAAACTGTTTTTT	CSARGSLNEKLFF
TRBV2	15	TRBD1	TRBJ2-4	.	TGTGCCAGCAGTACAGGGGGGATTCCCAAAAACATTCAGTACTTC	CASSTGGIPKNIQYF
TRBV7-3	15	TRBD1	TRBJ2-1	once	TGTGCCAGCAGCTTGGGGGGACAGGGTCGAAATGAGCAGTTCTTC	CASSLGGQGRNEQFF
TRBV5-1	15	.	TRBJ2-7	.	TGCGCCAGCAGCTTGAGAGGGGGAAGCTCCTACGAGCAGTACTTC	CASSLRGGSSYEQYF
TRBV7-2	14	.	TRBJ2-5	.	TGTGCCAGCAGCCCCGGGACTCTCCAAGAGACCCAGTACTTC	CASSPGTLQETQYF
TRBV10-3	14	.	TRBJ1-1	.	TGTGCCATCAGGGACCCTACAGGGAACACTGAAGCTTTCTTT	CAIRDPTGNTEAFF
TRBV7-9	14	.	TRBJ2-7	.	TGTGCCAGCAGCTTGGAGTTTAGCGGCCAGGAGCAGTACTTC	CASSLEFSGQEQYF
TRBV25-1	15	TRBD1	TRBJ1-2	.	TGTGCCAGCAGGGGACAGGGGGTCCCTAACTATGGCTACACCTTC	CASRGQGVPNYGYTF
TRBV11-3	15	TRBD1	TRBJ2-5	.	TGTGCCAGCAGCCCGGGGACAGGGTCTGGTGAGACCCAGTACTTC	CASSPGTGSGETQYF